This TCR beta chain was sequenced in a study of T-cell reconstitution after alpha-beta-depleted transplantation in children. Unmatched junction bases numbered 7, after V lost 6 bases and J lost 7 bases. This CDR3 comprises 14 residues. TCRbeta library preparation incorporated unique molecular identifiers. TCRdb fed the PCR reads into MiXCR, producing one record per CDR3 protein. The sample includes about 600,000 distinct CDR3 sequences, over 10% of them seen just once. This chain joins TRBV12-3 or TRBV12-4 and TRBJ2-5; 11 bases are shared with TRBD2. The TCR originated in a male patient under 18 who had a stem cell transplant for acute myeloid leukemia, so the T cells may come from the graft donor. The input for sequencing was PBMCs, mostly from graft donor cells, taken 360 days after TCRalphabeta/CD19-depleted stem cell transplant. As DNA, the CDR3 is TGTGCCAGCAGGGGACTAGCGGTCCCCGGGACCCAGTACTTC. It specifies CASRGLAVPGTQYF.